Sequencing of this T cell receptor beta chain was carried out in a study of Graves' ophthalmopathy and Graves' hyperthyroidism. Study information: The collection of peripheral blood took place at initial diagnosis, before any treatment. Study-wide results and caveats: Also, most clonotypes expanded in the thyroid above 0.001 frequency appeared in blood. Ophthalmopathy progression prediction by the model yielded a sensitivity of 55% to 71% and a specificity of around 72%.

PBMCs were isolated by Ficoll-Paque density gradient centrifugation, using approximately 11 ml of fresh peripheral blood as the starting material. TCR beta CDR3 regions were amplified from RNA transcripts. A first-round RT-PCR used HTBI primers, followed by a second-round multiplex PCR. TCRdb redid the calling of the multiplex PCR reads with MiXCR, one entry per CDR3 protein. The data contain more than 550,000 distinct CDR3 sequences, over 40% of them seen just once; the ten biggest clones take up roughly 3.5%. Germline CDR1 ENHRY, CDR2 SYGVKD. The CDR3 runs to 12 residues. V was pared by 10 bases and J by 11 bases, with 20 bases between. As to this clonotype: Its antigen is currently unknown.

This chain uses TRBV10-3 with TRBJ1-1; D is perhaps TRBD1 (5 bases). The sample comprised peripheral blood. The sequence derives from an adult man with Graves' ophthalmopathy. The CDR3 here is CASSPRGRIAFF. In DNA form, the CDR3 reads TGTGCCAGCAGCCCTCGGGGCAGGATTGCTTTCTTT.